This T cell receptor (beta chain) emerged from a study of beta chain features in type 1 diabetes (dated by TCRdb to the late 2010s). As for the study more broadly: Patients and healthy donors did not differ in mean age, gender distribution, total cell number or subset yield. A total of 107,917,701 sorted cells were examined across all samples, and the number of cells per subset was strongly correlated with RNA yield. The study compared the TCRB repertoires of sorted circulating CD4+ T cell subsets in recently diagnosed type 1 diabetes patients with those in matched healthy donors. Whereas all 28 donors provided naive and central memory subsets, regulatory and stem cell-like memory subsets were isolated from just 8 patients and roughly eight healthy donors.

All of the isolated RNA was reverse transcribed with the High Capacity cDNA Reverse Transcription Kit, so expressed TCRB transcripts were sequenced. Naive, central memory and regulatory T cell samples underwent deep immunoSEQ sequencing, averaging about 3.57 million total reads per sample. Sorted cells were lysed in RLT buffer, and RNA was extracted using DNase-treated RNeasy Micro or Mini kits according to cell number. Each cell subset was processed separately to prevent cross-contamination, with patient and healthy donor samples processed together. TCRB sequences were amplified from cDNA with the immunoSEQ multiplex PCR, producing 87-bp fragments spanning the CDR3 region. Sequencing of the amplicons was performed on the Illumina HiSeq platform. The study's processing was this. PCR bias was computationally corrected using synthetic template baselines, reads within Hamming distance 2 were collapsed, and singletons that could not be merged were discarded. By aligning reads against IMGT, V, D and J genes, CDR3 length, and insertions or deletions at six rearrangement sites were assigned. Within each subset, clonotype counts were normalized to the number of sorted cells before true diversity and Gini coefficients were calculated with the tcR R package. The overlap coefficient, calculated on TCRB nucleotide sequences, was used to measure repertoire sharing. Out-of-frame TCRB sequences from naive cells were analyzed to stand in for the pre-selection repertoire. This is the immuneACCESS table as TCRdb keeps it, with only in-frame sequences that have V and J called. A part of the clones is gone; compared with another copy, unresolved V genes explain less than half, and the rest is unexplained. V, J and clone size derive from that table, while D and trimming were established from the DNA sequence. The sample has 390,000 or so clones on record, approximately 15% of them singletons. Under 0.04% of the sample comes from the top ten.

The germline V gene (reference sequence) supplies CDR1 SGHNT and CDR2 YYREEE. From the cysteine through the phenylalanine, the CDR3 covers 13 amino acids. The retained sequence is limited to the CDR3, 39 bases, with the frame set at the first base. V is cut by 7 bases and J by 2 bases, and the space between the germline ends is 11 bases. A single peripheral blood draw of about 116 mL on average was collected from each donor into heparinised tubes. Naive, central memory, regulatory and stem cell-like memory CD4+ T cells were sorted on a BD FACSAria II using a panel including CD45RO, CCR7, CD25, CD127, CD95 and CD27. Purity was above 98% for every sorted population. PBMCs were separated immediately by Lymphoprep density gradient centrifugation and were stained directly, without being cultured. Samples were stained and sorted in pairs, with one healthy donor and one patient per experiment, so that batch effects were minimized.

General findings and caveats noted by the study authors: PCR may preferentially amplify shorter templates, but because patient and control samples were amplified and corrected together, any resulting skew would affect both groups equally. Because small numbers of individuals were included in the HLA sub-analyses, any influence of HLA type on TCRB rearrangement was left unresolved. In all four CD4+ subsets, TCRB CDR3 length was moderately but significantly shorter in type 1 diabetes patients. Fewer insertions and more nucleotide deletions at VDJ recombination sites were observed in patients with type 1 diabetes, implying thymic rearrangement abnormalities. Naive, central memory and regulatory TCRB repertoires appeared to be more alike among patients than among healthy donors. Because cDNA was sequenced instead of genomic DNA, highly expressing activated cells could be over-represented, though the groups showed no difference in activation or CD3 levels.

This clone was detected only a few times. The clone's antigen remains unknown. One base away there is no much larger clone; base qualities are not given. The chain couples TRBV5-4 to TRBJ2-3; the D gene is possibly TRBD1, with 5 bases matching. Sequenced input: naive CD4+ T cells from blood. The cell subset or site label corresponds to: true naive CD4+ T cells. The receptor's source is a man aged 30 to 45 in good health. Here the CDR3 is given as CASGGQVTDTQYF. The bases read TGTGCCAGCGGTGGACAAGTCACAGATACGCAGTATTTT. Here the CDR3 is joined to the reference TRBV5-4 and TRBJ2-3 genes, and the full variable domain is: ETGVTQSPTHLIKTRGQQVTLRCSSQSGHNTVSWYQQALGQGPQFIFQYYREEENGRGNFPPRFSGLQFPNYSSELNVNALELDDSALYLCASGGQVTDTQYFGPGTRLTVL.